This record covers a single TCR beta chain. The antigen is unknown. Each donor supplied around 2.5 ml of blood. CDR3 length equals 14 residues. CDR1 and CDR2 from the germline V gene are MNHNS and SASEGT. These data belong to a study of monozygotic twins with inflammatory bowel disease. Template switching introduced UMIs that contain a 6-nucleotide sample barcode. TCRdb reanalyzed the 5' RACE reads, giving one entry per CDR3 protein sequence and no DNA. This sample lists some 450,000 distinct CDR3 sequences; its ten largest clones have more than 2%. Study results and caveats: There was no way to distinguish the different T cell subtypes.

The receptor was derived from a human donor with ulcerative colitis or Crohn's disease, or a healthy co-twin of an affected twin (not recorded which). The J gene is TRBJ1-1, the V gene TRBV6-1; the D call of TRBD1 rests on TCRdb alone, since no DNA is present to check it. The material sequenced was blood. CDR3: CASNNPGGTREAFF.